This T cell receptor (beta chain) appears in the sequencing data of a study of T-cell memory formation after mild COVID-19. Turning to the study itself: Largely, TCR clusters stayed within a single donor.

5'RACE primed from the constant segment yielded TCR alpha and TCR beta cDNA libraries bearing sample barcodes and UMIs. Each CDR3 protein is one row after TCRdb ran MiXCR on the 5' RACE reads. This sample yields more than 55,000 distinct CDR3 sequences, of which 9.5% are seen a single time; roughly 1.2% belongs to the top ten. This clonotype was obtained from a man aged 18 to 30 who had mild COVID-19 (a few samples of this study predate the infection). Cell type and time point are not known. Sequencing input: PBMCs or a T cell subset sorted from them (not recorded which).

The CDR3 DNA reads as TGCAGTGCTAGGGAAGCCAGGAAACGTGAAAAACTGTTTTTT. Its translation is CSAREARKREKLFF. The chain links TRBV20-1 to TRBJ1-4; D uncertain. V was shortened by 3 bases and J by 7 bases, with 15 bases between the two germline ends. Germline CDR1 is DFQATT and CDR2 is SNEGSKA (reference sequence). This CDR3 contains 14 residues.